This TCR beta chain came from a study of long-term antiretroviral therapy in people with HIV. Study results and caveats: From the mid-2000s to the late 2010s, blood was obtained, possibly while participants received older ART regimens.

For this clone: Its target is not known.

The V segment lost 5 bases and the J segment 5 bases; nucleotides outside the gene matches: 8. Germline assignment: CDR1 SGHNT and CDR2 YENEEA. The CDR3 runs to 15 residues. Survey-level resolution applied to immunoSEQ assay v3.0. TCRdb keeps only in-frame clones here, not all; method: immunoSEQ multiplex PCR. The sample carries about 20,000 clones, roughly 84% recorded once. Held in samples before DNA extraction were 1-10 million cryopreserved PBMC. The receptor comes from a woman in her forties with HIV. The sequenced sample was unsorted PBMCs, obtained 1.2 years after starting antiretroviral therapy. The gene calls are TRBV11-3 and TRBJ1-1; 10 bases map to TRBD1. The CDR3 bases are TGTGCCAGCAGCCCCCGGACAGGGGGAGAAACTGAAGCTTTCTTT. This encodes CASSPRTGGETEAFF.